This T cell receptor (beta chain) comes out of a study of cytomegalovirus exposure and HLA in healthy donors. This CDR3 region has 13 residues. Trimming took 5 bases from V and 6 from J, leaving 14 bases between them. Germline V CDR1 and CDR2: MNHEY, SMNVEV (reference sequence). PCR used 60 Vbeta primers and 13 Jbeta primers. Assay used: immunoSEQ multiplex PCR; TCRdb lists only in-frame clones, some missing. The table has 160,000 or so clones, roughly 75% seen once. Material: PBMCs. The clonotype originates from a man aged 40-55 years in good health and CMV-seronegative. The chain joins TRBV27 to TRBJ2-7, with a tentative D call TRBD1 (7 bases). The CDR3 loop reads CASSVRQGGEQYF. CDR3 DNA: TGTGCCAGCAGTGTCCGACAGGGAGGCGAGCAGTACTTC.